What follows describes a single T cell receptor beta chain. Its antigen is still unknown. Positively selected for CCR7, the CD45RO-negative cells used as naive CD8 cells excluded terminally differentiated effector memory CD45RA+ cells. These data originate in a study of shared clonotypes between healthy human individuals. Findings and limits, study-wide: Of the naive CD4 clonotypes, around 5.2% were shared across several donors.

Methods used by the authors: With immunoSEQ giving junction-only sequences and no quality scores, filtering differed. Profiled with immunoSEQ multiplex PCR; TCRdb holds only in-frame clones, not every one. Clonal size and the V and J genes are those of that table, whereas D and trimming came from the DNA. The table has about 870,000 clones, about 91% seen once; the top ten hold about 24%. The CDR3 sequence is 15 residues long. CDR1 is MNHEY and CDR2 is SMNVEV in the germline V gene (reference sequence). V was clipped by 2 bases and J by 4 bases, with 12 bases between them. This clonotype was sampled from a man aged 25-45 years in good health. The V and J genes are TRBV27 and TRBJ1-5; tentative D call: TRBD1 (6 bases). The sample was naive CD8+ T cells sorted from blood. The CDR3 sequence: CASSLAGAGNQPQHF. The CDR3 nucleotides are TGTGCCAGCAGTTTAGCGGGGGCGGGGAATCAGCCCCAGCATTTT.